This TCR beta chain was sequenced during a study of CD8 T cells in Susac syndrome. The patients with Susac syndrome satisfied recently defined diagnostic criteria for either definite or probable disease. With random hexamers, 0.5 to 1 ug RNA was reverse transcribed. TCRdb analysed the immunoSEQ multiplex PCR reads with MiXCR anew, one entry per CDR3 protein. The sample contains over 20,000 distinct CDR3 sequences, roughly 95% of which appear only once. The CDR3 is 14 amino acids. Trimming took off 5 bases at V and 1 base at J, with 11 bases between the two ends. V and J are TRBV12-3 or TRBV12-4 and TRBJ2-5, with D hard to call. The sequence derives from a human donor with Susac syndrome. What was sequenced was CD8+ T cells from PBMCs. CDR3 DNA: TGTGCCAGCAGTCAGACGTCCACCCAAGAGACCCAGTACTTC. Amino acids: CASSQTSTQETQYF.